This T cell receptor beta chain was sequenced during a study of blood T cell repertoires in COVID-19. In the study overall: T cells, B-cell-depleted T cells, or PBMCs supplied cDNA or gDNA.

With 0 bases removed from V and 9 bases from J, the gap between germline ends came to 15 bases. Germline V CDR1 and CDR2: MGHRA, YSYEKL. CDR3 length: 16 residues. Profiled with immunoSEQ multiplex PCR; TCRdb holds only in-frame clones, not every one. The repertoire holds 40,000 to 50,000 clones, with roughly 73% as singletons. The chain links TRBV4-1 to TRBJ1-6; D is undetermined. The receptor comes from a woman in her 70s with acute or convalescent COVID-19. Sample: peripheral blood. CDR3 nucleotide sequence: TGCGCCAGCAGCCAAGATTCGGCCCGAGGGTTTTCACCCCTCCACTTT. Translating it yields CASSQDSARGFSPLHF.